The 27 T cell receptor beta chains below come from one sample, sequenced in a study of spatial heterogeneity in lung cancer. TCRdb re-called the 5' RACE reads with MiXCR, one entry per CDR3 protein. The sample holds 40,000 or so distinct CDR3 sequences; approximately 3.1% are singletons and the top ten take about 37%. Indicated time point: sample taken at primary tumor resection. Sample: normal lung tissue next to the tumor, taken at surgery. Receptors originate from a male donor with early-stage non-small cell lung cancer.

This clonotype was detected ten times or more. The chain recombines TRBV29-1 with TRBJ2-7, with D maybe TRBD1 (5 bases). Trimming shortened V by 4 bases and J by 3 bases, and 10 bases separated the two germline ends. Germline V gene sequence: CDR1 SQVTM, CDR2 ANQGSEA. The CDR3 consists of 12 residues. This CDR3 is CSVGRVNYEQYF. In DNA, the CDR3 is TGCAGCGTTGGCAGGGTCAACTACGAGCAGTACTTC.

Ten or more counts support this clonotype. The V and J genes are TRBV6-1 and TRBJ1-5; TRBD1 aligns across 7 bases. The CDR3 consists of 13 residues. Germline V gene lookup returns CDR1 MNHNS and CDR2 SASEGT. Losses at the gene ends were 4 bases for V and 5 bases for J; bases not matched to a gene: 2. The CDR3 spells CASSGQGDQPQHF. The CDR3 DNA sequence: TGTGCCAGCAGTGGACAGGGAGATCAGCCCCAGCATTTT.

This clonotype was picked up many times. CDR3 nucleotide sequence: TGCGCCAGCAGCGCCGGACTTCAAGAGACCCAGTACTTC. Translated: CASSAGLQETQYF. The genes are TRBV5-1 and TRBJ2-5, with D maybe TRBD2 (5 bases). The germline V and J ends were trimmed by 4 bases and 2 bases, with 9 bases remaining between them. Germline-derived CDR1 and CDR2 are SGHRS and YFSETQ. CDR3 size: 13 residues.

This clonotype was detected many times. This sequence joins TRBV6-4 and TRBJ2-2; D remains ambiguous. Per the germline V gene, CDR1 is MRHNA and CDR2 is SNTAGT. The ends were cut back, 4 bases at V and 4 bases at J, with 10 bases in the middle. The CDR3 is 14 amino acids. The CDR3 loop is CASSASGSTGELFF. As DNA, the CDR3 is TGTGCCAGCAGTGCGTCTGGAAGCACCGGGGAGCTGTTTTTT.

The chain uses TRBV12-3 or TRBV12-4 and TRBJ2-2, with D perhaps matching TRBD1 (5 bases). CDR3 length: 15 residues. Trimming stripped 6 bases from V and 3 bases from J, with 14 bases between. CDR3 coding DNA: TGTGCCAGCAGCTCCAGACAAGGGGACACCGGGGAGCTGTTTTTT. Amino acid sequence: CASSSRQGDTGELFF.

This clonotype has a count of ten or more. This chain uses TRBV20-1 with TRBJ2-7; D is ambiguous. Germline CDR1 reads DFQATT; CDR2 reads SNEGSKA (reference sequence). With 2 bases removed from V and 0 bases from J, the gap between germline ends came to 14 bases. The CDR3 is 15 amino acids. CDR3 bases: TGCAGTGCTAGACCTATTGGTGGTGCCTCCTACGAGCAGTACTTC. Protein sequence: CSARPIGGASYEQYF.

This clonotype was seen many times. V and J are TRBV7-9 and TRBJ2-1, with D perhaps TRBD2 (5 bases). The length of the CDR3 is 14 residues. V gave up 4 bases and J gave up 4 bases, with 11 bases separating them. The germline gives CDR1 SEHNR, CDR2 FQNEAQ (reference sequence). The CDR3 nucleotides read TGTGCCAGCAGCTCCCTACTAGGGTACAATGAGCAGTTCTTC. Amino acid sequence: CASSSLLGYNEQFF.

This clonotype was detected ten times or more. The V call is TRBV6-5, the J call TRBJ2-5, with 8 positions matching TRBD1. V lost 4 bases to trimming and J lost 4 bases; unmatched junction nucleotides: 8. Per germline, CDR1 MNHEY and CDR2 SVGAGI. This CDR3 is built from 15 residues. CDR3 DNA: TGTGCCAGCAGTTCCCGGACAGGGATAGGAGAGACCCAGTACTTC. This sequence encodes CASSSRTGIGETQYF.

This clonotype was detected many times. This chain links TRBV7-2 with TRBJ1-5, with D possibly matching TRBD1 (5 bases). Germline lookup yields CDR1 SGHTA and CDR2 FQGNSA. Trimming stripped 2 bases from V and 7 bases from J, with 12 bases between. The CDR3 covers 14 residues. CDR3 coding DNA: TGTGCCAGCAGCTTAAGTGGACACGTACAGCCCCAGCATTTT. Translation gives CASSLSGHVQPQHF.

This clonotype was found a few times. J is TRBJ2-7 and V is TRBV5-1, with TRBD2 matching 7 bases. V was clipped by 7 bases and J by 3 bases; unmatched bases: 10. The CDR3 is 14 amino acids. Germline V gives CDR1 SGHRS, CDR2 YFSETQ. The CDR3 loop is CASRGSGELYEQYF. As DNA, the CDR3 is TGCGCCAGCCGGGGCAGCGGGGAACTCTACGAGCAGTACTTC.

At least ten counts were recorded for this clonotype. Here the CDR3 DNA reads TGTGCCAGCAGCCCTCCGCAAGAGACCCAGTACTTC. It encodes CASSPPQETQYF. The rearrangement joins TRBV7-2 to TRBJ2-5, with D unclear. Germline V CDR1 and CDR2: SGHTA, FQGNSA. The V gene lost 5 bases and the J gene lost 2 bases, with 6 bases spanning the gap. The CDR3 is 12 residues long.

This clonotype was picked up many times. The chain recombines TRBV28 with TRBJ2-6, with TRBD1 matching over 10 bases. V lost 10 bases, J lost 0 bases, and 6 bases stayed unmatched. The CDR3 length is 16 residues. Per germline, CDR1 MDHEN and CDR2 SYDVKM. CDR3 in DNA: TGTGCCACCACCGGGACAGGGGTCTCTGGGGCCAACGTCCTGACTTTC. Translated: CATTGTGVSGANVLTF. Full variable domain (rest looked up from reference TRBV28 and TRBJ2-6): DVKVTQSSRYLVKRTGEKVFLECVQDMDHENMFWYRQDPGLGLRLIYFSYDVKMKEKGDIPEGYSVSREKKERFSLILESASTNQTSMYLCATTGTGVSGANVLTFGAGSRLTVL.

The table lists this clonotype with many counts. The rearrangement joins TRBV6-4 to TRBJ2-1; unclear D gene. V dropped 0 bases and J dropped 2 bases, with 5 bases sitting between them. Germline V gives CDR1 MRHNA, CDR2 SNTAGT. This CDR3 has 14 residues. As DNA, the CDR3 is TGTGCCAGCAGTGACTCTAGGGCCTACAATGAGCAGTTCTTC. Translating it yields CASSDSRAYNEQFF.

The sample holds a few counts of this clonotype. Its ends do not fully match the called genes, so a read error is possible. CDR3 protein: CTSSSSSPAQETQYF. Here the CDR3 DNA reads TGCACCAGCAGCTCCTCTAGCCCCGCACAAGAGACCCAGTACTTC. The rearrangement links TRBV5-1 to TRBJ2-5, with D perhaps TRBD2 (5 bases). The CDR3 is 15 residues long. Germline lookup yields CDR1 SGHRS and CDR2 YFSETQ.

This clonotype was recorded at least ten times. The CDR3 sequence is CASSGASGSRETQYF. The CDR3 region has the DNA TGTGCCAGCAGTGGGGCTAGCGGGAGTCGAGAGACCCAGTACTTC. V usage is TRBV5-6 and J usage is TRBJ2-5; 10 bases are shared with TRBD2. CDR1 SGHDT and CDR2 YYEEEE come from the germline V gene. V lost 5 bases to trimming and J lost 4 bases; unmatched junction nucleotides: 8. This CDR3 has 15 amino acids.

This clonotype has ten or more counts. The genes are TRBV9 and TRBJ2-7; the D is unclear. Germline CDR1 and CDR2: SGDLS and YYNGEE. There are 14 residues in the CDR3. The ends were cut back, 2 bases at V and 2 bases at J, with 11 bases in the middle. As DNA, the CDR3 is TGTGCCAGCAGCGTTGCAGGCCCGCCCTACGAGCAGTACTTC. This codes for CASSVAGPPYEQYF.

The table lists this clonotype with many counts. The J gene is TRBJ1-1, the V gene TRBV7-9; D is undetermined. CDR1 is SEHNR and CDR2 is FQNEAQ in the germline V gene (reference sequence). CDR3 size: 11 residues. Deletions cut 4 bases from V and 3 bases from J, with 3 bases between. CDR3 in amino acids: CASSSYTEAFF. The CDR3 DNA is TGTGCCAGCAGCTCGTACACTGAAGCTTTCTTT.

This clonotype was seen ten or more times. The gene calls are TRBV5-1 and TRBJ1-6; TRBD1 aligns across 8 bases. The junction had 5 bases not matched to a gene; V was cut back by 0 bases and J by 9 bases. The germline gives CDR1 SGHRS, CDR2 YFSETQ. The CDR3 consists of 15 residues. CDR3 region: CASSLAGTGRSPLHF. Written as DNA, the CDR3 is TGCGCCAGCAGCTTGGCCGGGACAGGACGTTCACCCCTCCACTTT.

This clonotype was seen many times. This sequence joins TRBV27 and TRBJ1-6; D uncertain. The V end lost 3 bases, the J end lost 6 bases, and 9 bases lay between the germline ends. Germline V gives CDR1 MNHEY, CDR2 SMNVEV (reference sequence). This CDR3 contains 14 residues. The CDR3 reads CASSLSWGNSPLHF. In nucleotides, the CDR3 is TGTGCCAGCAGTTTGAGTTGGGGTAATTCACCCCTCCACTTT.

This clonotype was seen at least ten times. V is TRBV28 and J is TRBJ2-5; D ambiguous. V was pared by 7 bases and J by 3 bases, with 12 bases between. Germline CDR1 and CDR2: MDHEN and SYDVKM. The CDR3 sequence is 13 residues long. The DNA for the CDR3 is TGTGCCAGCACCCCTTCCCTAAAAGAGACCCAGTACTTC. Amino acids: CASTPSLKETQYF.

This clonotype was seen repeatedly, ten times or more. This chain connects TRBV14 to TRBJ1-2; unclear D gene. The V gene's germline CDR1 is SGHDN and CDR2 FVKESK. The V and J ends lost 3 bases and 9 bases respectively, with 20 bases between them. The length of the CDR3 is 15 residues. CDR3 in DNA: TGTGCCAGCAGCCATCAAGGCAGTTCAGTTGGAAGCTACACCTTC. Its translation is CASSHQGSSVGSYTF.

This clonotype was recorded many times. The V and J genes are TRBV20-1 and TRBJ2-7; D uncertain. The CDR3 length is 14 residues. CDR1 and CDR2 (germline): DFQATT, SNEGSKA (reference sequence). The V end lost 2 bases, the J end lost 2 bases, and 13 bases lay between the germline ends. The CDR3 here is CSARNFQVPYEQYF. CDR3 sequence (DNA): TGCAGTGCTAGAAACTTTCAGGTCCCCTACGAGCAGTACTTC.

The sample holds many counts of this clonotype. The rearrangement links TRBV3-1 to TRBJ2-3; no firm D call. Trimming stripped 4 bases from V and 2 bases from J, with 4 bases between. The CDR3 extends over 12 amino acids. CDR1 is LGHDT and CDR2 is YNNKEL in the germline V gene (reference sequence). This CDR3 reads CASSLLTDTQYF. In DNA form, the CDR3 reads TGTGCCAGCAGCCTCCTCACAGATACGCAGTATTTT.

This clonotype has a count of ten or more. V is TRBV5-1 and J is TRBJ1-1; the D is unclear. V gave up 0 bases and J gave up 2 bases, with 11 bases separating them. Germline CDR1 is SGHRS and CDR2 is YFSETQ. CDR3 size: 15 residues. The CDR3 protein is CASSLVGTSNTEAFF. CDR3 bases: TGCGCCAGCAGCTTGGTTGGAACATCAAACACTGAAGCTTTCTTT.

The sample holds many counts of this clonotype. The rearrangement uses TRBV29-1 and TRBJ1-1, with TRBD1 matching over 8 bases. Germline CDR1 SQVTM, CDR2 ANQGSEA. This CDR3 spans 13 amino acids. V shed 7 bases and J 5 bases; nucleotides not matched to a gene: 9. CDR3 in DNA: TGCAGCGCCGACAAACAGGGGGGGACTGAAGCTTTCTTT. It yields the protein CSADKQGGTEAFF.

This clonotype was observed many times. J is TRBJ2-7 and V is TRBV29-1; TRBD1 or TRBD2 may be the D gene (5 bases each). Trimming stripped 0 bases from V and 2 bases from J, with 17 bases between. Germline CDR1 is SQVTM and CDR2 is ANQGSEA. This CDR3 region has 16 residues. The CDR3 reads CSVEDLAGTGPYEQYF. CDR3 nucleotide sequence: TGCAGCGTTGAAGATCTGGCCGGGACCGGTCCCTACGAGCAGTACTTC.

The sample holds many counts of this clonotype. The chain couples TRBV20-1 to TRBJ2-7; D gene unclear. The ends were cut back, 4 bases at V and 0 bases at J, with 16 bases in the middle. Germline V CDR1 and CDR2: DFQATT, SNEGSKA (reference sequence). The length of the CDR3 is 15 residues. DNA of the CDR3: TGCAGTGCTATGTGGAAAGAATTTAACTCCTACGAGCAGTACTTC. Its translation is CSAMWKEFNSYEQYF.